This TCR beta chain was found in a study of shared clonotypes between healthy human individuals. The overall study: Every donor yielded three CD4 naive, three CD4 memory, two CD8 naive and one CD8 memory plate.

Notes on the study in general: Sequencing depth was a factor that was expected to affect clonotype sharing among donors.

The donor cohort consisted entirely of Caucasian adults residing in Nashville, Tennessee. The protocol was immunoSEQ multiplex PCR, while the TCRdb copy is restricted to in-frame clones and leaves out a portion. The table has about 2.4 million clones, roughly 93% seen once; the top ten hold around 0.4%. Notes on this clone: Its antigen is currently unknown.

Sequenced input: naive CD4+ T cells from PBMCs. The subset is: CD45RA+ positively selected. This receptor was identified in a man between 18 and 35 years old in good health. Some clones in this sample may be carry-over from other donors' samples.

CDR3 sequence reads: CASSTPTLPYEQYF. The CDR3 region has the DNA TGTGCCAGCAGTACGCCGACACTCCCCTACGAGCAGTACTTC. The gene calls are TRBV6-5 and TRBJ2-7; the D is unclear. The CDR3 is 14 amino acids. V lost 5 bases and J lost 2, with 13 bases in between. Germline values: CDR1 MNHEY, CDR2 SVGAGI.